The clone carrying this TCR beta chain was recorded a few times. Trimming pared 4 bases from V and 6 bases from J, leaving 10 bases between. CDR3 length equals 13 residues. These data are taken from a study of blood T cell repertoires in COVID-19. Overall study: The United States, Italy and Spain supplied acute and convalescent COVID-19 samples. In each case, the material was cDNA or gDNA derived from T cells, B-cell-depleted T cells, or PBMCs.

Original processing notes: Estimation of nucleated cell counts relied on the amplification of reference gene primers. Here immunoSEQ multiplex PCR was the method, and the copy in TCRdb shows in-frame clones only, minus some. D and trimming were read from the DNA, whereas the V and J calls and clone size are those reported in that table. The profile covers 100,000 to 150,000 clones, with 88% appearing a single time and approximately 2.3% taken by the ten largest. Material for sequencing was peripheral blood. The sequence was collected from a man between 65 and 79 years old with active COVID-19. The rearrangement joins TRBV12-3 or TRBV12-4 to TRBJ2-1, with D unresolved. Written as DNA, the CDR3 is TGTGCCAGCAGTTGGGCCCAGTTCAATGAGCAGTTCTTC. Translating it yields CASSWAQFNEQFF.